The text below deals with one T cell receptor (beta chain). Its antigen is unknown. This sample was taken from a study of early T cells in non-severe SARS-CoV-2 infection. The wider study: Chains from this unsorted whole-blood bulk RNA could not be paired.

Study findings and constraints: Lookups in VDJdb leaned toward anti-spike CD8 responses and missed private and CD4 specificities.

Unique molecular identifier tags were affixed to discrete cDNA molecules. A single record per CDR3 protein comes from TCRdb applying MiXCR to the 5' RACE reads. The sample records about 66,000 distinct CDR3 sequences, 20% being singletons. V lost 3 bases and J 9 bases, leaving 12 bases between the germline ends. Looked up from germline, CDR1 is DFQATT and CDR2 is SNEGSKA (reference sequence). CDR3 length: 12 residues. The TCR was taken from an adult who was a healthcare worker with PCR-confirmed SARS-CoV-2 infection or an uninfected control (not recorded which). The source material was whole blood, sampled at baseline. This chain links TRBV20-1 with TRBJ2-1; D is unclear. The CDR3 nucleotides are TGCAGTGCTAGTAAAGTCGACACTGAGCAGTTCTTC. Its protein is CSASKVDTEQFF.